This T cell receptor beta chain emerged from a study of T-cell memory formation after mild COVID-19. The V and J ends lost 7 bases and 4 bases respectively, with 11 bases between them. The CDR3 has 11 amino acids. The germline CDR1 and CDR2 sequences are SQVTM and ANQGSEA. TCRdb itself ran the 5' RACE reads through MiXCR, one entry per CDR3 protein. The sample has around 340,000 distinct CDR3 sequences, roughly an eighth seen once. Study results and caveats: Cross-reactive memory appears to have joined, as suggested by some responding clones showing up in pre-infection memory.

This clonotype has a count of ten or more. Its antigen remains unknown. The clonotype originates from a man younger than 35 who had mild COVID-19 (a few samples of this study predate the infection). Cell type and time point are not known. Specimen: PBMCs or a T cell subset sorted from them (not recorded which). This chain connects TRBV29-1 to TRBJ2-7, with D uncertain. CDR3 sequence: CSAGVGYEQYF. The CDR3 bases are TGCAGCGCCGGAGTAGGATACGAGCAGTACTTC.